This T cell receptor (beta chain) is drawn from a study of blood T cell repertoires in COVID-19. Study-wide background: Collection of acute and convalescent COVID-19 samples took place in the United States, Italy and Spain. T cells, B-cell-depleted T cells, or PBMCs supplied cDNA or gDNA.

In the source study's methods: Nucleated cell counts were estimated from reference gene primer amplification. This table comes from immunoSEQ multiplex PCR, and its TCRdb copy is limited to in-frame clones, with some not included. The DNA gave D and trimming, while V, J and clone size come from that table. The data show about 230,000 clones, less than 85% seen once. The CDR3 loop spans 13 amino acids. V lost 7 bases and J lost 3, with 10 bases in between. Germline V gives CDR1 KGHSH, CDR2 LQKENI. The chain uses TRBV18 and TRBJ2-4; perhaps TRBD1 as D (6 bases). The TCR was taken from a woman in her 70s with active or convalescent COVID-19. The sample consisted of peripheral blood. CDR3 sequence reads: CASLSDSKNIQYF. As DNA, the CDR3 is TGTGCCAGCTTGTCGGACAGCAAAAACATTCAGTACTTC.